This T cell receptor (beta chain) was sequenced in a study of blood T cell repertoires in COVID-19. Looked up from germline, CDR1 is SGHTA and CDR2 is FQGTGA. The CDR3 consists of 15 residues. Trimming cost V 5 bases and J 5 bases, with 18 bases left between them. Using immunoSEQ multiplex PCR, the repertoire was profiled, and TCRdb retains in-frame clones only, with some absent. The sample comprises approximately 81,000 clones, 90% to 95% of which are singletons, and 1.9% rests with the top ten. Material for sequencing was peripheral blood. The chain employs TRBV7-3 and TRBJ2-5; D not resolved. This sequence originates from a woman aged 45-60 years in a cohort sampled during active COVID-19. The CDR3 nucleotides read TGTGCCAGCAGCCGTTCGTCATTGACCGGGGAGACCCAGTACTTC. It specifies CASSRSSLTGETQYF.